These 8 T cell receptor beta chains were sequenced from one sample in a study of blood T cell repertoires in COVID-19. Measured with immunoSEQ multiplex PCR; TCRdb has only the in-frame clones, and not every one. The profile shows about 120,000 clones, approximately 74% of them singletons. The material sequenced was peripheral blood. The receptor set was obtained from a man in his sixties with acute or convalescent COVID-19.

The CDR3 region is CASSQGELWNTEAFF. The CDR3 DNA reads as TGCGCCAGCAGCCAAGGTGAACTTTGGAACACTGAAGCTTTCTTT. The chain uses TRBV4-1 and TRBJ1-1; D call uncertain. V lost 1 base to trimming and J lost 1 base, with 10 bases between them. Germline V gene sequence: CDR1 MGHRA, CDR2 YSYEKL. CDR3 size: 15 residues.

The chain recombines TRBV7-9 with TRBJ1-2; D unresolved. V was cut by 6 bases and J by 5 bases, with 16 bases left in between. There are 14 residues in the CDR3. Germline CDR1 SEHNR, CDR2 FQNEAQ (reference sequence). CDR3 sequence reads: CASSSHRGDYGYTF. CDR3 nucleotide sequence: TGTGCCAGCAGTTCGCACCGGGGTGATTATGGCTACACCTTC.

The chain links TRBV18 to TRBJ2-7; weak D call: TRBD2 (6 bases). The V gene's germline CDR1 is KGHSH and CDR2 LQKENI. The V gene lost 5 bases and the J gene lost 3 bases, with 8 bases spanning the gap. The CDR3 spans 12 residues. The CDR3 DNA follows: TGTGCCAGCTCAGCGGGGCTCTACGAGCAGTACTTC. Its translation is CASSAGLYEQYF.

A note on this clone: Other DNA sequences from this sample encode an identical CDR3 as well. In DNA form, the CDR3 reads TGTGCCAGCAGTGAATCCCGGGGGAGCGGTGGCTACACCTTC. Protein: CASSESRGSGGYTF. This chain joins TRBV6-1 and TRBJ1-2; TRBD1 is a possible D gene (5 bases). Germline-derived CDR1 and CDR2 are MNHNS and SASEGT. The ends were cut back, 2 bases at V and 7 bases at J, with 14 bases in the middle. The CDR3 is 14 residues long.

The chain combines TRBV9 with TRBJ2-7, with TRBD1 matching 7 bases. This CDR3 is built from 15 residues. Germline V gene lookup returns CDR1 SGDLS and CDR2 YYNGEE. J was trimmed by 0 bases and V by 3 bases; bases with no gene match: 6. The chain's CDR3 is CASSAGTDSSYEQYF. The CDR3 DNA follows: TGTGCCAGCAGCGCAGGGACAGATAGCTCCTACGAGCAGTACTTC.

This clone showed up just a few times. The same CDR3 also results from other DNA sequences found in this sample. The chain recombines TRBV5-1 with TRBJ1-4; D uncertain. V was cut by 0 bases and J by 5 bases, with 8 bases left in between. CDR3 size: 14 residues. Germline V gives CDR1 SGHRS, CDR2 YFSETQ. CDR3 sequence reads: CASSLDRSNEKLFF. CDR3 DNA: TGCGCCAGCAGCTTGGACAGATCGAATGAAAAACTGTTTTTT. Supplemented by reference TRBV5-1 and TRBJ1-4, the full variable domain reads KAGVTQTPRYLIKTRGQQVTLSCSPISGHRSVSWYQQTPGQGLQFLFEYFSETQRNKGNFPGRFSGRQFSNSRSEMNVSTLELGDSALYLCASSLDRSNEKLFFGSGTQLSVL.

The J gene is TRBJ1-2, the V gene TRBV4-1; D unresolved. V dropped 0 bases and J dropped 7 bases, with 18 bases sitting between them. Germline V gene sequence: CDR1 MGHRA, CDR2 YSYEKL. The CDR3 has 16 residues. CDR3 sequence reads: CASSQDISRSGGGYTF. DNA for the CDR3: TGCGCCAGCAGCCAAGATATAAGCAGGAGCGGCGGTGGCTACACCTTC.

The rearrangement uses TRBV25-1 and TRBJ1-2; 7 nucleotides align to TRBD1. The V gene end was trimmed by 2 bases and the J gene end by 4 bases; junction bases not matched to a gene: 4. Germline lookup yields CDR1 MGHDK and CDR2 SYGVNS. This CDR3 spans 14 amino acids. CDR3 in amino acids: CASSERQGLYGYTF. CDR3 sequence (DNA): TGTGCCAGCAGTGAACGACAGGGTCTCTATGGCTACACCTTC.